This paragraph covers one TCR beta chain sequence. There is no known antigen for this receptor. The sample holds no much larger clone one base away, and base qualities are not on file. The data belong to a study of control samples from healthy donors and cancer patients (TCRdb year 2020). Library construction relied on the immunoSEQ multiplex PCR assay. Sourced from immuneACCESS, this table was stored by TCRdb with only in-frame sequences that have V and J called. A share of the clones is absent; for the studies checked, an unresolved V gene accounts for under half, and the remainder has no known explanation. Within this sample are 70,000 to 100,000 clones, with roughly 90% of them counted one time only. The top ten constitute 1.5% to 2% of the sample. Taken from the germline V gene, the CDR1 and CDR2 loops are SNHLY and FYNNEI. Trimming leaves V shorter by 4 bases and J shorter by 5 bases, with the junction holding 5 bases beyond the gene matches. The CDR3 sequence holds 15 residues, the cysteine and phenylalanine included. The only DNA kept is the CDR3, 45 bases in frame from the first base.

The V and J genes are TRBV2 and TRBJ2-3; 11 of the junction bases match TRBD2. The receptor's source is a woman in her sixties with head and neck cancer. The sample taken for sequencing was PBMCs. For the CDR3, the sequence is CASSGLAGGGDTQYF. The sequence in DNA is TGTGCCAGCAGTGGTCTAGCGGGAGGTGGAGATACGCAGTATTTT.